This T cell receptor (beta chain) was obtained from a study of cytomegalovirus exposure and HLA in healthy donors. This CDR3 is built from 13 residues. With V trimmed by 8 bases and J by 0 bases, 3 bases remained unmatched. Germline V lookup: CDR1 SGHAT, CDR2 FQNNGV. This clone came up once. PCR primers comprised 60 Vbeta and 13 Jbeta primers. Only in-frame clones appear in the TCRdb table, and some are missing; sequencing was by immunoSEQ multiplex PCR. The sample records 100,000 to 150,000 clones, about 80% being singletons. This receptor was taken from a man aged 18 to 35 in good health and CMV-seronegative. The V call is TRBV11-2, the J call TRBJ1-1; 7 nucleotides match TRBD1. Material for sequencing was PBMCs. The CDR3: CASAGQMNTEAFF. The CDR3 bases are TGTGCCAGCGCGGGACAGATGAACACTGAAGCTTTCTTT.